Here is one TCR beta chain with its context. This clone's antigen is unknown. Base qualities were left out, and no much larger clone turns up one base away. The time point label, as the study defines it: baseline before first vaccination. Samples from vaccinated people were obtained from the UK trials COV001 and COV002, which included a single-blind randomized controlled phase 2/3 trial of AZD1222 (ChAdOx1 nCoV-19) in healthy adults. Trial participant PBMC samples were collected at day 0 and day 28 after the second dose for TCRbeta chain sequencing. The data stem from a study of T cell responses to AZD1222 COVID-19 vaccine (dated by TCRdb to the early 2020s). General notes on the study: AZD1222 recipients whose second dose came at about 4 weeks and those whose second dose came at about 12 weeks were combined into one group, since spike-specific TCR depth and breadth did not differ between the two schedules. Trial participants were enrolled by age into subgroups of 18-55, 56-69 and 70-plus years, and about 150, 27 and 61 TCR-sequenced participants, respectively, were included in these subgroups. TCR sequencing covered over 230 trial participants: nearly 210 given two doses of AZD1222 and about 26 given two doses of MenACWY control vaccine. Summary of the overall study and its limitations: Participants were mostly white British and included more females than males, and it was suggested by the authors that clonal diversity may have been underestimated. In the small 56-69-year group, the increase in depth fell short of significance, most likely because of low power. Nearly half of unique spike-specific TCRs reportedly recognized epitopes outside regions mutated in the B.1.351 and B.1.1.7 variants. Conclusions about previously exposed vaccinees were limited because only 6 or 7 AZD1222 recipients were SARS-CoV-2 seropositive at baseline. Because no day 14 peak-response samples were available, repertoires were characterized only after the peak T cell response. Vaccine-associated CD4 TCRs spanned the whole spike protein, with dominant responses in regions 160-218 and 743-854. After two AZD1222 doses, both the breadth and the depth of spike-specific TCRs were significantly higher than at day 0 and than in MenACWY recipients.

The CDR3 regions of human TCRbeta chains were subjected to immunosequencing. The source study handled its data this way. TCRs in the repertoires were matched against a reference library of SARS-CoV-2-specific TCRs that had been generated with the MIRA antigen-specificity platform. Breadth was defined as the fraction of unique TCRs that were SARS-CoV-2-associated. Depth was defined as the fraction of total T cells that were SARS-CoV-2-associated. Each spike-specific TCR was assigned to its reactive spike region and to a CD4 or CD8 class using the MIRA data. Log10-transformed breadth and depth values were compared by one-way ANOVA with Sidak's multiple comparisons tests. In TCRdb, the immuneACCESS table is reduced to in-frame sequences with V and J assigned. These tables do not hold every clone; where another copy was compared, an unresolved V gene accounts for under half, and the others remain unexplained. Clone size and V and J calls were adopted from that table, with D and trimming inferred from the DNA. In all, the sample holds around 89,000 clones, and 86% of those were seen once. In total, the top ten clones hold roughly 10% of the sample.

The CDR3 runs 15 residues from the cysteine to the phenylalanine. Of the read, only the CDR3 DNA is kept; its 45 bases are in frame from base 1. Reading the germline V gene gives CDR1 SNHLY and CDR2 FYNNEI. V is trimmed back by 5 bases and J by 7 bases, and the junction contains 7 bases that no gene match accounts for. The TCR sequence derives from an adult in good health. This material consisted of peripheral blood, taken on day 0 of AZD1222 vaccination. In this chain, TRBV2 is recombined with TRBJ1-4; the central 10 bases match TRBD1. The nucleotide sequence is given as TGTGCCAGCAGTTGGACAGGGGGAGAGCGTGAAAAACTGTTTTTT. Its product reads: CASSWTGGEREKLFF.